The clone carrying this T cell receptor beta chain was counted only a few times. Its antigen is not known. Germline assignment: CDR1 SGHAT and CDR2 FQNNGV. This CDR3 is 15 amino acids long. Trimming left V 5 bases short and J 5 bases short, with 16 bases between. Time point: sample taken at primary tumor resection. Sequencing was performed on whole RNA extracted from tumor and nontumor lung tissue, or from frozen PBMC, and the material was left unsorted. TCRdb ran MiXCR on the 5' RACE reads and lists one entry per CDR3 protein. The table has under 100,000 distinct CDR3 sequences, approximately 8.9% seen once; the top ten hold 6.9%. The sample comes from a study of spatial heterogeneity in lung cancer. Study-wide points: At tumor resection, ubiquitous expanded TCRs were detected in blood more often than later.

The clonotype originates from a male donor with early-stage non-small cell lung cancer. The sample consisted of PBMCs, taken at surgery. The chain uses TRBV11-2 and TRBJ2-1, with D maybe TRBD2 (7 bases). Written as DNA, the CDR3 is TGTGCCAGCAGCCCTCCGGGGGGCCTTAACAATGAGCAGTTCTTC. As protein: CASSPPGGLNNEQFF.